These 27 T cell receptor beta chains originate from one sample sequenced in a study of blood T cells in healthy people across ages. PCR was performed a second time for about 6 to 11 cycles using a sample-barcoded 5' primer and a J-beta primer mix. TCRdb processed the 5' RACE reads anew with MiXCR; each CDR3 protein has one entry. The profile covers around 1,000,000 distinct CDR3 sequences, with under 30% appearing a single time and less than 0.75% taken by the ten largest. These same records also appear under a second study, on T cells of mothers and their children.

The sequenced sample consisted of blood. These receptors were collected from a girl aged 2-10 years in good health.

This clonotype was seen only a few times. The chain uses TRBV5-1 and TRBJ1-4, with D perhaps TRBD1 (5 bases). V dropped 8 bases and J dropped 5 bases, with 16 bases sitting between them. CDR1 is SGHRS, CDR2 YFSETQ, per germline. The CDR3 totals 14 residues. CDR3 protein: CARRRRGVNEKLFF. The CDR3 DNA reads TGCGCCAGGCGGCGGAGGGGAGTGAATGAAAAACTGTTTTTT.

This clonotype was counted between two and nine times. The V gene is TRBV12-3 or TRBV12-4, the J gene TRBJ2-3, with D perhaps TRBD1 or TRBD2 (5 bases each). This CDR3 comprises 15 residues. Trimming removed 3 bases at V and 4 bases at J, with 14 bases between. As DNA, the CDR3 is TGTGCCAGCAGTTTCATCGGGGCGATGCCAGATACGCAGTATTTT. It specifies CASSFIGAMPDTQYF.

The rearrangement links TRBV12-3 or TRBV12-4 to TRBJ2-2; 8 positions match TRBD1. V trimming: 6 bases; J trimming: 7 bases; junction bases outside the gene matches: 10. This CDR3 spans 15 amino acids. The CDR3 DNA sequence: TGTGCCAGCAGGGCCGACAGGGGAGACGGCGGGGAGCTGTTTTTT. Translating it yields CASRADRGDGGELFF.

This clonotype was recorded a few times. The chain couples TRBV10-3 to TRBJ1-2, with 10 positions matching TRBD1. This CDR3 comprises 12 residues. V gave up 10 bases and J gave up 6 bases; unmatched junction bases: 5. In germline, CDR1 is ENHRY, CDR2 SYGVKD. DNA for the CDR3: TGTGCCAATGGGGACAGGGGTGATGGCTACACCTTC. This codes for CANGDRGDGYTF.

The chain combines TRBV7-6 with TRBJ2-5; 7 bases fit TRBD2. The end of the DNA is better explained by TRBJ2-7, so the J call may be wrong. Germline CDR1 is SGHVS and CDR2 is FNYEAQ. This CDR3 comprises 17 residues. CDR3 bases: TGTGCCAGCAGTTTGCCCCGAGGTGGCGGGGGAATGTACGAGCAGTACTTC. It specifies CASSLPRGGGGMYEQYF.

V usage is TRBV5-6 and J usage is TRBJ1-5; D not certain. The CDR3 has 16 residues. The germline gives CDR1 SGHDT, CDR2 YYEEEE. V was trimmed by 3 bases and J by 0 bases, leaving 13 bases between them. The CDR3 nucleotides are TGTGCCAGCAGCTCCCGGACCTCATATAGCAATCAGCCCCAGCATTTT. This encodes CASSSRTSYSNQPQHF. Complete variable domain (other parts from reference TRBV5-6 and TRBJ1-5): DAGVTQSPTHLIKTRGQQVTLRCSPKSGHDTVSWYQQALGQGPQFIFQYYEEEERQRGNFPDRFSGHQFPNYSSELNVNALLLGDSALYLCASSSRTSYSNQPQHFGDGTRLSIL.

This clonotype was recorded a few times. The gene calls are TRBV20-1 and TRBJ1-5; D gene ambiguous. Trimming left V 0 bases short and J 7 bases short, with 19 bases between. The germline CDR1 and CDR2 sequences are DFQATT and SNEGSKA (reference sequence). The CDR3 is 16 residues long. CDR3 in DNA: TGCAGTGCTAGAGATAGGAGACTAGCATCATCACAGCCCCAGCATTTT. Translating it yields CSARDRRLASSQPQHF.

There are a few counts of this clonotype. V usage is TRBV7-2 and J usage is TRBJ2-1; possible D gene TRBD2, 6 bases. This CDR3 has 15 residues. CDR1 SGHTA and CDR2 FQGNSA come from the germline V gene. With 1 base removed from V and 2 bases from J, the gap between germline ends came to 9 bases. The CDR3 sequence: CASSLGGEPYNEQFF. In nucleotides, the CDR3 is TGTGCCAGCAGCTTAGGGGGGGAGCCCTACAATGAGCAGTTCTTC.

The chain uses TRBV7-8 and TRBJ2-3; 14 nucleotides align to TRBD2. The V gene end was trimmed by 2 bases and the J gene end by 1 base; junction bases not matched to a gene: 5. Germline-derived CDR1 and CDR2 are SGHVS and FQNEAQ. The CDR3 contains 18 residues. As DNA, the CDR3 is TGTGCCAGCAGCTTATTTCCGGGACTAGCGGGGGGCACAGATACGCAGTATTTT. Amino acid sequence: CASSLFPGLAGGTDTQYF.

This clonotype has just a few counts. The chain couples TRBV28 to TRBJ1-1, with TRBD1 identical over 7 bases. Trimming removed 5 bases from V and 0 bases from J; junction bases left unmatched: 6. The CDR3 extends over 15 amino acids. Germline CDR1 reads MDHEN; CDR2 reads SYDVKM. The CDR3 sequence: CASSVGQTMNTEAFF. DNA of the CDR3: TGTGCCAGCAGTGTGGGACAGACGATGAACACTGAAGCTTTCTTT.

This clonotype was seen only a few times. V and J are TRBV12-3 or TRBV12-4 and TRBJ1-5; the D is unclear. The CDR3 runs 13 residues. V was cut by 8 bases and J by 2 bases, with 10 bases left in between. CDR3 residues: CASGRWGNQPQHF. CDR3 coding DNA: TGTGCCAGCGGCAGGTGGGGCAATCAGCCCCAGCATTTT.

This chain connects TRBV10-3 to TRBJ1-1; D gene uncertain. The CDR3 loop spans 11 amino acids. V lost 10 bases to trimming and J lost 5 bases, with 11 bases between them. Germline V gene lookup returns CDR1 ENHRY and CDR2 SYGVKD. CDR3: CATWQGTEAFF. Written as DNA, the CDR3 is TGTGCCACCTGGCAAGGGACTGAAGCTTTCTTT.

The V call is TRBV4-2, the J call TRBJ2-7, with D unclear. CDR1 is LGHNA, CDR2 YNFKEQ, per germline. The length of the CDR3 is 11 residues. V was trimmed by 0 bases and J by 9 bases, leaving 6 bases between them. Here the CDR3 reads CASSQEARQYF. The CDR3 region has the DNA TGTGCCAGCAGCCAAGAAGCAAGGCAGTACTTC.

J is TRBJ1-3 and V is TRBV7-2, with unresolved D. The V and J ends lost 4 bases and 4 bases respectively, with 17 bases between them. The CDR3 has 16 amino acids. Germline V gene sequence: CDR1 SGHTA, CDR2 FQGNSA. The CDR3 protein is CASSSSSLTWGNTIYF. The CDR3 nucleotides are TGTGCCAGCAGCTCCTCCTCCCTTACGTGGGGAAACACCATATATTTT.

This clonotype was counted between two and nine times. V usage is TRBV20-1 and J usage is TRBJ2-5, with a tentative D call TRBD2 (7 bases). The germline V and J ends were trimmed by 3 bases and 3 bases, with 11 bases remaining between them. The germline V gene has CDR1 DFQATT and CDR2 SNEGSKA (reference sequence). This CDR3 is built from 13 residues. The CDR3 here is CSASREGEETQYF. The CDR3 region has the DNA TGCAGTGCTAGCAGGGAGGGGGAAGAGACCCAGTACTTC.

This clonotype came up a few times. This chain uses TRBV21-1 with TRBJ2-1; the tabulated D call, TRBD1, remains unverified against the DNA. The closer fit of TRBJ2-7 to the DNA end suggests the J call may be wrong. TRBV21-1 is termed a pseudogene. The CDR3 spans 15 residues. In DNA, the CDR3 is TGTGCCAGCAGCCTACCAGGGGGGCGGATTGGCGAGCAGTACTTC. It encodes CASSLPGGRIGEQYF.

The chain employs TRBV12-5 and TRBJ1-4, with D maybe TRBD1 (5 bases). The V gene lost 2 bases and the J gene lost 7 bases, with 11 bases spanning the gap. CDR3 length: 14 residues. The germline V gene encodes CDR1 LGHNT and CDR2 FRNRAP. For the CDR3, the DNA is TGTGCTAGTGGTTTGTCAGGGAGGGGTGAAAAACTGTTTTTT. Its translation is CASGLSGRGEKLFF.

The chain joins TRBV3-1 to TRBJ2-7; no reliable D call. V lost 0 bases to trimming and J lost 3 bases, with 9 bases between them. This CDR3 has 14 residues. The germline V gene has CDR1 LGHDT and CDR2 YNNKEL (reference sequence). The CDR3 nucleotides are TGTGCCAGCAGCCAAGAGGGCGATTTCTACGAGCAGTACTTC. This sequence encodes CASSQEGDFYEQYF.

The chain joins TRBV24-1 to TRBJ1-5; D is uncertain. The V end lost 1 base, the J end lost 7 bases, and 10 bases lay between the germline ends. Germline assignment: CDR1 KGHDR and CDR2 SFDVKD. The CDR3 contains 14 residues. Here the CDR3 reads CATSDLAAKQPQHF. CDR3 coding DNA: TGTGCCACCAGTGATTTAGCGGCTAAGCAGCCCCAGCATTTT.

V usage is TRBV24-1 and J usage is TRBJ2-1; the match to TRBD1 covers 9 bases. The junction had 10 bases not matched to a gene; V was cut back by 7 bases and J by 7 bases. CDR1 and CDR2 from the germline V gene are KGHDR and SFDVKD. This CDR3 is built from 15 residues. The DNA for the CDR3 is TGTGCCACCAGGCAGACAGGGGGTTCGATAAATGAGCAGTTCTTC. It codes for CATRQTGGSINEQFF.

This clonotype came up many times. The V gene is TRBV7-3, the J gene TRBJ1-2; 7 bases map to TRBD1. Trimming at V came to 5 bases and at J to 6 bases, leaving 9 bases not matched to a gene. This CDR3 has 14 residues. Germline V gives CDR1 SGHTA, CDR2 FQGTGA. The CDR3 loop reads CASSKTGTENGYTF. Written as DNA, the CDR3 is TGTGCCAGCAGCAAAACCGGGACAGAAAATGGCTACACCTTC.

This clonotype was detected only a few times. For the CDR3, the DNA is TGTGCCAGCAGCACCATTACTAGCGATGAGCAGTTCTTC. Translated: CASSTITSDEQFF. The V and J genes are TRBV7-3 and TRBJ2-1; 7 nucleotides line up with TRBD2. J was trimmed by 8 bases and V by 5 bases; bases with no gene match: 6. Germline V gives CDR1 SGHTA, CDR2 FQGTGA. The CDR3 has 13 residues.

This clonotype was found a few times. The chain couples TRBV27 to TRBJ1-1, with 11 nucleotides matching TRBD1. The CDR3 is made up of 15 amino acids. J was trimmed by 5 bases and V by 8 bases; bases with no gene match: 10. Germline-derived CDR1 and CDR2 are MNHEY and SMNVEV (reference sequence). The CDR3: CASRWTGGAWTEAFF. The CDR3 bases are TGTGCCAGCCGATGGACAGGGGGCGCTTGGACTGAAGCTTTCTTT.

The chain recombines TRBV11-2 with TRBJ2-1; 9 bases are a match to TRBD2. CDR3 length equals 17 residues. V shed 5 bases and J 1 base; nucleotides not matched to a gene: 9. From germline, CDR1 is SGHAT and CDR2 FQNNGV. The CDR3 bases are TGTGCCAGCAGCCTCAGTTTTCTAGCGGGGTCCTACAATGAGCAGTTCTTC. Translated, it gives CASSLSFLAGSYNEQFF.

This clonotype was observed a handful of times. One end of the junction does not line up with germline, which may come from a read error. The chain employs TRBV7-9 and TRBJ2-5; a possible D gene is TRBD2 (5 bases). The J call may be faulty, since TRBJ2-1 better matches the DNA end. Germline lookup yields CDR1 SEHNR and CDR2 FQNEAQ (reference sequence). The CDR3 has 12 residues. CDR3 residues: CAGSLAKDEQFF. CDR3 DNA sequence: TGTGCCGGCAGCTTAGCGAAGGATGAGCAGTTCTTC.

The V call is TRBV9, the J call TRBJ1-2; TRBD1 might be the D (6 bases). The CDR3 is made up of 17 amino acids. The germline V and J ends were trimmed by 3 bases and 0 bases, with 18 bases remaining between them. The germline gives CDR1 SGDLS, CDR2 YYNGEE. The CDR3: CASSEGGPTLANYGYTF. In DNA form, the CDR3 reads TGTGCCAGCAGCGAGGGGGGCCCGACCCTTGCTAACTATGGCTACACCTTC.

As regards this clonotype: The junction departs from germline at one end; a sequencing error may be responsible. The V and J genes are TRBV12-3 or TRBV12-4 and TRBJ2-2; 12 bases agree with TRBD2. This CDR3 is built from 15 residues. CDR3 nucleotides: TGTGCCAGCAGTCTAGCGGGGGGGTTTGGCGGGGAGCTGTTTTTT. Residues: CASSLAGGFGGELFF.